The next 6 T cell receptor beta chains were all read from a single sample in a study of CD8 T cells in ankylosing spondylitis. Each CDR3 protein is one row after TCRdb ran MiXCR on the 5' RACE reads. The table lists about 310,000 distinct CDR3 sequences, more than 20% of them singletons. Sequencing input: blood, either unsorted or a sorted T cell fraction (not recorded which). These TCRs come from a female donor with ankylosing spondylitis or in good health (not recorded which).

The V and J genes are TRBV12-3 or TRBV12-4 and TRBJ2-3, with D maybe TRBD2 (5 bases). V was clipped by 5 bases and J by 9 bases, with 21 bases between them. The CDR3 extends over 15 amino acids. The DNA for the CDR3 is TGTGCCAGCAGTAACGAGTTCCGAACCAAGCGGACGCAGTATTTT. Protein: CASSNEFRTKRTQYF.

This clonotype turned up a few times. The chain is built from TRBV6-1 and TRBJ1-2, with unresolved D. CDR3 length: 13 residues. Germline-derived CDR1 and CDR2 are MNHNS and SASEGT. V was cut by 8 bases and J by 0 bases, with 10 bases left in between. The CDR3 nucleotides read TGTGCCAGCCGGGGTACGGCTAACTATGGCTACACCTTC. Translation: CASRGTANYGYTF.

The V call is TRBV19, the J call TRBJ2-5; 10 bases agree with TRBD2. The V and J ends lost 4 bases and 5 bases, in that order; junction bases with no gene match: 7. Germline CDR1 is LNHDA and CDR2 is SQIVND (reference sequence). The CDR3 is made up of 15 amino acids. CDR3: CASSTTSGIRETQYF. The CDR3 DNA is TGTGCCAGTAGTACCACTAGCGGGATAAGGGAGACCCAGTACTTC. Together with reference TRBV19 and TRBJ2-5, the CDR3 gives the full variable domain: DGGITQSPKYLFRKEGQNVTLSCEQNLNHDAMYWYRQDPGQGLRLIYYSQIVNDFQKGDIAEGYSVSREKKESFPLTVTSAQKNPTAFYLCASSTTSGIRETQYFGPGTRLLVL.

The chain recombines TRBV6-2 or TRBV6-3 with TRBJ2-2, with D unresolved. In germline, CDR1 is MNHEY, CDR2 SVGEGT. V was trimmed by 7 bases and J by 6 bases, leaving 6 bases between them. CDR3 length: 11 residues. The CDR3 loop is CASKRSGELFF. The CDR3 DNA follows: TGTGCCAGCAAAAGGTCCGGGGAGCTGTTTTTT.

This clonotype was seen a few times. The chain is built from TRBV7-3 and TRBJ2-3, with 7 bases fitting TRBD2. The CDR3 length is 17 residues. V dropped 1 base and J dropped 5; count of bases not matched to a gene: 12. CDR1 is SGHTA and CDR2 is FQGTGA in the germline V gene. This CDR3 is CASSLRGRAGALDTQYF. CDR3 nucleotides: TGTGCCAGCAGCTTAAGAGGGCGCGCGGGAGCGTTAGATACGCAGTATTTT.

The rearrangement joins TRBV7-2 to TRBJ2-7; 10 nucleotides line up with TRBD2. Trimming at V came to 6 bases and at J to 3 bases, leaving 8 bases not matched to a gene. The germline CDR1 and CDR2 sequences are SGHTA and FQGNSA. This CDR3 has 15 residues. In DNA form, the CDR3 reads TGTGCCAGCAGTCCAGGACTAGCGGCCTACTACGAGCAGTACTTC. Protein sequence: CASSPGLAAYYEQYF.